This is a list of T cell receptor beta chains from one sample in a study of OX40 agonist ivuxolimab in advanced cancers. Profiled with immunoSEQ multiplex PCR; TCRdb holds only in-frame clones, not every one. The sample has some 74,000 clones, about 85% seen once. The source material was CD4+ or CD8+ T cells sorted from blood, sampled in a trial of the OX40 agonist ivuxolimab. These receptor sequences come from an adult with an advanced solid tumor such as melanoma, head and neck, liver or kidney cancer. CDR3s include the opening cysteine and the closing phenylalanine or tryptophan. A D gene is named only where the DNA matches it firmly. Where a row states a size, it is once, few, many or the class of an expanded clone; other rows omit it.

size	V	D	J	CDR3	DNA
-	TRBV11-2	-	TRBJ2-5	CASSSKVGRSQETQYF	TGTGCCAGCAGCTCAAAAGTGGGACGGTCACAAGAGACCCAGTACTTC
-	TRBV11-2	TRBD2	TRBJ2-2	CASSREGGELFF	TGTGCCAGCAGCAGGGAGGGCGGGGAGCTGTTTTTT
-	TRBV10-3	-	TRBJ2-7	CAISEHSQGTYEQYF	TGTGCCATCAGTGAGCATAGTCAGGGGACCTACGAGCAGTACTTC
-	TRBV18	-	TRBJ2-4	CASSAGHGLGNIQYF	TGTGCCAGCTCAGCTGGACACGGATTGGGAAACATTCAGTACTTC
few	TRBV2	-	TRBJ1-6	CASRTDRYNSPLHF	TGTGCCAGCAGGACCGACAGATATAATTCACCCCTCCACTTT
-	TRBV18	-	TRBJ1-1	CASSGGVGNTEAFF	TGTGCCAGCTCGGGAGGCGTGGGGAACACTGAAGCTTTCTTT
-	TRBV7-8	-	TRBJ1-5	CASSLEGHSNQPQHF	TGTGCCAGCAGCTTAGAAGGACATAGCAATCAGCCCCAGCATTTT
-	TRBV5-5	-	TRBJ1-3	CASSFKGSGNTIYF	TGTGCCAGCAGCTTTAAAGGCTCTGGAAACACCATATATTTT
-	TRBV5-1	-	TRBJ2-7	CASSLVGRSAYEQYF	TGCGCCAGCAGCTTGGTGGGCAGGAGCGCCTACGAGCAGTACTTC
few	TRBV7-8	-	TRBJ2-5	CASTESGETQYF	TGTGCCAGCACCGAAAGTGGGGAGACCCAGTACTTC
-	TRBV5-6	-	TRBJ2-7	CASSQKQGTNEQYF	TGTGCCAGCAGCCAGAAACAGGGAACCAACGAGCAGTACTTC
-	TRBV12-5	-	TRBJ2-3	CASGGPTDTQYF	TGTGCTAGTGGAGGGCCCACAGATACGCAGTATTTT
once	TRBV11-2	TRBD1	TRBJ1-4	CASSPKRDSLNEKLFF	TGTGCCAGCAGCCCGAAGCGGGACAGCCTTAATGAAAAACTGTTTTTT
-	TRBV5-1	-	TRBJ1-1	CASSWAEDTEAFF	TGCGCCAGCAGCTGGGCGGAAGACACTGAAGCTTTCTTT
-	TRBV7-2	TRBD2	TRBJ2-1	CASRETSGGARNEQFF	TGTGCCAGCAGGGAAACTAGCGGGGGGGCCAGAAATGAGCAGTTCTTC
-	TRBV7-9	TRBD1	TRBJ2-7	CASRTQGVTYEQYF	TGTGCCAGCAGGACACAGGGGGTCACCTACGAGCAGTACTTC